A single TCR beta chain is shown here with its context. This clone appeared once. Its antigen specificity is not known. The record has no base qualities; no much larger clone is one base away. This sample was included in a study of shared clonotypes between healthy human individuals (dated by TCRdb to about 2020). Study-level background: A few men and a couple of women, aged 18 to 49 years, made up the cohort. Leukapheresis yielded between about 0.85 and 9 billion PBMCs per donor. For each donor, CD4 naive and CD4 memory were each run on three plates, CD8 naive on two plates, and CD8 memory on one plate. To estimate repertoire size and how much clonotype sharing occurs between individuals, the study deeply sequenced the blood TCR repertoires of five healthy adults. To increase sequencing depth and limit assay-specific biases, different laboratories used diverse techniques to prepare libraries and sequence TCR repertoires. Overall study results and their limits: Because the study included a small number of donors, the genetic and exposure-history diversity represented was limited. When a handful of donors were compared, the shared fraction of clonotypes was about 5% for naive CD4, roughly 3.4% for naive CD8, more than 2% for memory CD4, and 0.35% to 0.4% for memory CD8. Naive subsets generally had larger estimated clonotype richness than memory subsets. Pairwise subsampling indicated that sequencing depth was expected to affect the degree of clonotype sharing among donors. Higher generation probabilities were observed for clonotypes shared by all four sorted-subset donors than for non-shared clonotypes. Only blood was sampled, and tissue TCR repertoires likely differ from those in blood. Even with the large sequencing depth, rarefaction of the sorted-subset datasets indicated that sequencing was incomplete.

TCR CDR3 regions were amplified from genomic DNA by multiplex PCR using the deep immunoSEQ assay. For each cell subset, the extracted genomic DNA was distributed evenly across all wells of several immunoSEQ 96-well plates, and each plate served as one replicate. For sorted subsets, around 200 ng genomic DNA, equal to 30,000 or so T cell genomes, was loaded into each replicate PCR. Purified libraries were quantified with a Qubit 3.0 fluorometer, sized on a Bioanalyzer 2100, and re-quantified with the KAPA Library Quantification kit. Every immunoSEQ 96-well plate was sequenced on a dedicated single-read 150-cycle Illumina NextSeq 550 flow cell. Per the source publication's procedure: Because the immunoSEQ output held only junctional sequences and lacked quality scores, the filtering could not match the filtering applied to full-length reads. To assign V/J genes and CDR3, sequences were annotated using PyIR, a Python wrapper for IgBLAST v1.9, with IMGT germline references. Reads were removed for weak V/J assignments (E-value above 1e-6), missing CDR3, stop codons, out-of-frame junctions, or ambiguous translated residues. V3J clonotypes were defined as sequences sharing the same inferred V gene, J gene, and CDR3 amino acid sequence. To compute the percentage overlap between repertoires, the number of shared unique clonotypes was divided by the size of the smaller repertoire. Richness of each repertoire was evaluated using RTK rarefaction, the Chao1 estimator, and Recon v2.1 estimates of unobserved clonotypes. For all TCRbeta clonotypes obtained by the gDNA method from a few donors, generation probabilities were computed with OLGA. The table was pulled from immuneACCESS by TCRdb, which kept in-frame rearrangements only. Such tables lose some clones; where checked, under half of the loss comes from unresolved V genes, and the rest has no known cause. V and J calls and clone size follow that table, whereas D and trimming were derived from the DNA. A total of roughly 2,500,000 clones appear in this sample, over 85% of them only once. The top ten hold more than 0.35% of the sample.

The germline V gene yields MNHNS for CDR1 and SASEGT for CDR2. The CDR3 measures 16 amino acids from cysteine to phenylalanine. Here the CDR3 DNA is all that survives: 48 bases in frame from base 1. Cut back by 1 base and 2 bases, the V and J ends lie 12 bases apart. The donors were healthy, HIV-negative adults with no recently reported acute infections or vaccinations. Every donor was a Caucasian adult living in Nashville, Tennessee, USA. CD4+ T cells were enriched by magnetic negative selection, after which naive cells were positively selected on CD45RA and the negative fraction was taken as the memory subset. After blood collection by leukapheresis, PBMCs were isolated using Ficoll-Histopaque density gradient centrifugation and then cryopreserved in the vapor phase of liquid nitrogen. Analytical flow cytometry was used to check the purity and quantity of each magnetically sorted T cell population. Each sorted fraction had its genomic DNA isolated and then quantified by UV absorbance on a Nanodrop 2000c.

Sample: naive CD4+ T cells from PBMCs. The cell subset or site label, read with the paper, signifies: CD45RA+ positively selected. The sequence was obtained from a man aged 18 to 30 in good health. Some clones in this sample may be carry-over from other donors' samples. The receptor chain draws on TRBV6-1 and TRBJ2-1, with a tentative D gene TRBD2 over 6 matching bases. For the CDR3, the sequence is CASSEGVGSAYNEQFF. The DNA is as follows: TGTGCCAGCAGTGAAGGGGTCGGGAGCGCCTACAATGAGCAGTTCTTC.